This entry concerns a single TCR beta chain. This sample was taken from a study of T cell changes during pregnancy in multiple sclerosis. This CDR3 is built from 17 residues. V lost 4 bases to trimming and J lost 5 bases; unmatched junction nucleotides: 14. Germline V gene sequence: CDR1 MGHRA, CDR2 YSYEKL. Sequencing used immunoSEQ multiplex PCR; TCRdb keeps in-frame clones, though not all of them. The sample contains around 40,000 clones, roughly 89% of which appear only once. J is TRBJ2-1 and V is TRBV4-1; the match to TRBD2 covers 7 bases. Sequenced material: CD4+ T cells from peripheral blood mononuclear cells, taken in the first trimester of pregnancy. The TCR was taken from a female donor with multiple sclerosis, enrolled in a pregnancy study. Written as DNA, the CDR3 is TGCGCCAGCAGCCCGATCGGCACTAGCGCTTTCAACAATGAGCAGTTCTTC. Translating it yields CASSPIGTSAFNNEQFF.